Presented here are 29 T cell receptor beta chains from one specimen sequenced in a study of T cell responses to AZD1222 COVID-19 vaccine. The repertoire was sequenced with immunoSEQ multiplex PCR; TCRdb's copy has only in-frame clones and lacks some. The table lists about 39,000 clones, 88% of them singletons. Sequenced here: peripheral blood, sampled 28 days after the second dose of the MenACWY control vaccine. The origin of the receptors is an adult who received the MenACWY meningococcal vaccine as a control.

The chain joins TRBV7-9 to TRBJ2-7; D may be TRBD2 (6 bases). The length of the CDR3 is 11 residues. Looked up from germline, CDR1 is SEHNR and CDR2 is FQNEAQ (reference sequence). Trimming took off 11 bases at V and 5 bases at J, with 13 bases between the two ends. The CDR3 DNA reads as TGTGCCGGGGGGTTTTTTGACGAGCAGTACTTC. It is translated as CAGGFFDEQYF.

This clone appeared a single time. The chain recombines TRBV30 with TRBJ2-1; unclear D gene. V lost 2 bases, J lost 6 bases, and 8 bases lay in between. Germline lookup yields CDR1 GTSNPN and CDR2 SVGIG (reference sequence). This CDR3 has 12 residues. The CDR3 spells CAWSRQVNEQFF. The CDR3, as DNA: TGTGCCTGGAGTCGGCAGGTCAATGAGCAGTTCTTC. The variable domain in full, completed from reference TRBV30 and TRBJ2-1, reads SQTIHQWPATLVQPVGSPLSLECTVEGTSNPNLYWYRQAAGRGLQLLFYSVGIGQISSEVPQNLSASRPQDRQFILSSKKLLLSDSGFYLCAWSRQVNEQFFGPGTRLTVL.

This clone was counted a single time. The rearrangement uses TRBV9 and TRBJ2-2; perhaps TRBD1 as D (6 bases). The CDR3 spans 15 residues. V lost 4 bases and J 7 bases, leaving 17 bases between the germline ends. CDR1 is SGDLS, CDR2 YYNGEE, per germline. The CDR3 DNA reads TGTGCCAGCAGCCCTACAGGGTCCGACTACGGGGAGCTGTTTTTT. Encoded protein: CASSPTGSDYGELFF.

In nucleotides, the CDR3 is TGTGCCAGCAGCCAAGGGAGCGGAGCCCCATACAATGAGCAGTTCTTC. This translates into CASSQGSGAPYNEQFF. The chain joins TRBV4-2 to TRBJ2-1; D perhaps matches TRBD2 (5 bases). The V gene lost 1 base and the J gene lost 4 bases, with 14 bases spanning the gap. CDR3 length equals 16 residues. CDR1 is LGHNA, CDR2 YNFKEQ, per germline.

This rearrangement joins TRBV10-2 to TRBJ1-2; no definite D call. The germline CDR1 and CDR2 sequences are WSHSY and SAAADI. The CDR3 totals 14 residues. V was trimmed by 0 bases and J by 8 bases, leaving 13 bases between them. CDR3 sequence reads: CASSESSFLRGYTF. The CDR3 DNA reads TGCGCCAGCAGTGAGTCGTCGTTTCTCCGCGGCTACACCTTC.

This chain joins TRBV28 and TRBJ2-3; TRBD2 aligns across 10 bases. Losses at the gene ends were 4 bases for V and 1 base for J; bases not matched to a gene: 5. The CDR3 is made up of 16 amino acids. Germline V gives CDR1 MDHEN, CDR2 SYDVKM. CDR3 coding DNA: TGTGCCAGCAGTTCCTTAGCGGGAGGCCGCACAGATACGCAGTATTTT. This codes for CASSSLAGGRTDTQYF. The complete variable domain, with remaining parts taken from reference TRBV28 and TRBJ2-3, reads DVKVTQSSRYLVKRTGEKVFLECVQDMDHENMFWYRQDPGLGLRLIYFSYDVKMKEKGDIPEGYSVSREKKERFSLILESASTNQTSMYLCASSSLAGGRTDTQYFGPGTRLTVL.

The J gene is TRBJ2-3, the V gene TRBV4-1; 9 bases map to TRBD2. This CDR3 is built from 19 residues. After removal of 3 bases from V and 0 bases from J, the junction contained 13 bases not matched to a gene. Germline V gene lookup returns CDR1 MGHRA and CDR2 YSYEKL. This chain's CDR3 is CASSHRGRVGELSTDTQYF. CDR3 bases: TGCGCCAGCAGCCACCGCGGGAGGGTTGGAGAGCTAAGCACAGATACGCAGTATTTT.

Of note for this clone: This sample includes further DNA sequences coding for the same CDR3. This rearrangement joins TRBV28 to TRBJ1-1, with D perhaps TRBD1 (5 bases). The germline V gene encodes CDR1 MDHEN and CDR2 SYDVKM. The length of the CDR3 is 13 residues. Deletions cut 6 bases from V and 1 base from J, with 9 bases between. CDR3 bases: TGTGCCAGCAGAGAGGGACGGAACACTGAAGCTTTCTTT. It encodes CASREGRNTEAFF.

In nucleotides, the CDR3 is TGTGCCAGCAGCCCGGGTGTGGAGGGGTACACTGAAGCTTTCTTT. Translation: CASSPGVEGYTEAFF. V and J are TRBV4-2 and TRBJ1-1, with a weak D call TRBD1 (5 bases). CDR1 and CDR2 (germline): LGHNA, YNFKEQ. CDR3 length: 15 amino acids. The ends were cut back, 4 bases at V and 3 bases at J, with 15 bases in the middle.

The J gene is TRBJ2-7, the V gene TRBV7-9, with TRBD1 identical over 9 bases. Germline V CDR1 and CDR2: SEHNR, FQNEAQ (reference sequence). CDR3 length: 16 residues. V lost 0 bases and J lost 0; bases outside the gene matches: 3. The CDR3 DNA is TGTGCCAGCAGCTTAGCTGGGACAGGGAGCTCCTACGAGCAGTACTTC. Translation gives CASSLAGTGSSYEQYF. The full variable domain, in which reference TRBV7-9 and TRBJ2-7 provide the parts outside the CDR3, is DTGVSQNPRHKITKRGQNVTFRCDPISEHNRLYWYRQTLGQGPEFLTYFQNEAQLEKSRLLSDRFSAERPKGSFSTLEIQRTEQGDSAMYLCASSLAGTGSSYEQYFGPGTRLTVT.

The CDR3 sequence is CASSLFDRRADEQYF. CDR3 DNA sequence: TGTGCCAGCAGTTTATTCGATCGGCGTGCGGACGAGCAGTACTTC. V usage is TRBV28 and J usage is TRBJ2-7; D call uncertain. The CDR3 totals 15 residues. Germline CDR1 and CDR2: MDHEN and SYDVKM. Trimming stripped 1 base from V and 5 bases from J, with 15 bases between.

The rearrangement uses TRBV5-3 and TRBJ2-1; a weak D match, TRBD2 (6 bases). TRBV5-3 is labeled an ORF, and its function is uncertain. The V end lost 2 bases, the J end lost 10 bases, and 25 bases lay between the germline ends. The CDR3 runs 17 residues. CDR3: CARSFGFAGNCRGEQFF. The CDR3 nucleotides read TGTGCCAGAAGCTTCGGATTTGCGGGGAATTGCCGCGGAGAGCAGTTCTTC.

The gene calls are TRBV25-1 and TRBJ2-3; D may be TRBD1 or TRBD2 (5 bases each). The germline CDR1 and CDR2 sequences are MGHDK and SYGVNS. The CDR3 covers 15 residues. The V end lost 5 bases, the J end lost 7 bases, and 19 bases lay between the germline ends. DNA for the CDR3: TGTGCCAGCAGTCCCTCAGGGAGTAGAGGTTATACGCAGTATTTT. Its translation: CASSPSGSRGYTQYF.

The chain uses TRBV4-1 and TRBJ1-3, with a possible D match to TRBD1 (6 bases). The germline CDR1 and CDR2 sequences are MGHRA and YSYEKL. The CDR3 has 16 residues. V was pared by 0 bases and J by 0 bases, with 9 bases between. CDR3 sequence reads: CASSQEDSYSGNTIYF. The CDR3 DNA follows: TGCGCCAGCAGCCAAGAGGACAGCTACTCTGGAAACACCATATATTTT.

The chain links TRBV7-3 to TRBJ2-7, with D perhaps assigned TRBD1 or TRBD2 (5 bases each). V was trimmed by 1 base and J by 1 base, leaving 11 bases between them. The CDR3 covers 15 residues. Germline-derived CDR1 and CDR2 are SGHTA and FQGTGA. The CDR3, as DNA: TGTGCCAGCAGCTTAAATTCGGGACGTTCCTACGAGCAGTACTTC. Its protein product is CASSLNSGRSYEQYF.

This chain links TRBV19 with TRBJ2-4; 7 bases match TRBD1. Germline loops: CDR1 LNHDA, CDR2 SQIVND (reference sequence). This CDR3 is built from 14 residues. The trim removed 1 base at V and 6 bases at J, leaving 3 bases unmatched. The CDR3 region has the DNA TGTGCCAGTAGTATAGGACAGGGTCTAAACATTCAGTACTTC. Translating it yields CASSIGQGLNIQYF.

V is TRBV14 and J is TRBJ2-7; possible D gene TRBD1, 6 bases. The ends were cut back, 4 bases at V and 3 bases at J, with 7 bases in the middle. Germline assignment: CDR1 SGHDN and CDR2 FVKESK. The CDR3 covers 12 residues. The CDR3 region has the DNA TGTGCCAGCAGCCGAGGGGGCTACGAGCAGTACTTC. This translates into CASSRGGYEQYF.

For the CDR3, the DNA is TGCGCCAGCAGCTTTAGGGTAGGCTTACAAGAGACCCAGTACTTC. This gives the protein CASSFRVGLQETQYF. The V and J genes are TRBV5-1 and TRBJ2-5; D gene uncertain. Trimming removed 2 bases from V and 2 bases from J, with 13 bases in between. This CDR3 comprises 15 residues. Per the germline V gene, CDR1 is SGHRS and CDR2 is YFSETQ.

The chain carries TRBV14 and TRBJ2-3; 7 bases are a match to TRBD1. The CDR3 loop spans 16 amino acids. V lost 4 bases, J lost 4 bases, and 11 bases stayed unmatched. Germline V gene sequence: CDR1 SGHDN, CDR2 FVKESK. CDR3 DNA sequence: TGTGCCAGCAGCCGGGGAACAGGGGCGGCCCCAGATACGCAGTATTTT. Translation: CASSRGTGAAPDTQYF. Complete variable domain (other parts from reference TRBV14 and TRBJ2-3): EAGVTQFPSHSVIEKGQTVTLRCDPISGHDNLYWYRRVMGKEIKFLLHFVKESKQDESGMPNNRFLAERTGGTYSTLKVQPAELEDSGVYFCASSRGTGAAPDTQYFGPGTRLTVL.

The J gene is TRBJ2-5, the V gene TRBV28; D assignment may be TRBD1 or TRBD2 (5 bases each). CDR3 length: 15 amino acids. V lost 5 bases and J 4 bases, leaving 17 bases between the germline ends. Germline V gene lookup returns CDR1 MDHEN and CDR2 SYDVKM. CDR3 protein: CASSPRSGGRETQYF. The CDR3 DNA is TGTGCCAGCAGTCCCCGGAGTGGGGGACGAGAGACCCAGTACTTC.

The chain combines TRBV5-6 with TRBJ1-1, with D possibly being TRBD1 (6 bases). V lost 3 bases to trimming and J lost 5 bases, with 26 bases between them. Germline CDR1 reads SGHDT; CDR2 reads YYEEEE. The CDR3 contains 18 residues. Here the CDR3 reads CASSWRLDMGGQYTEAFF. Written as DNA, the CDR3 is TGTGCCAGCAGCTGGAGGCTGGATATGGGGGGCCAGTATACTGAAGCTTTCTTT.

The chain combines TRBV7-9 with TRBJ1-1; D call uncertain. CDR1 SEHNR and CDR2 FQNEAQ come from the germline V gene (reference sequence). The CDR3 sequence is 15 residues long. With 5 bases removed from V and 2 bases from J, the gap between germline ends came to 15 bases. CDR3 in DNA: TGTGCCAGCAGCCCACCCCGGACGGCTAACACTGAAGCTTTCTTT. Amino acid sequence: CASSPPRTANTEAFF.

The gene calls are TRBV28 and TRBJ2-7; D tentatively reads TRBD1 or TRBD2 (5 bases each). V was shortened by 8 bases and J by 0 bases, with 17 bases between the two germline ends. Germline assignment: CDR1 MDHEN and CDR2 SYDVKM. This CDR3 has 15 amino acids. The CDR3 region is CASCRGRSSSYEQYF. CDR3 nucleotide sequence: TGTGCCAGCTGTCGGGGCAGGTCGAGCTCCTACGAGCAGTACTTC.

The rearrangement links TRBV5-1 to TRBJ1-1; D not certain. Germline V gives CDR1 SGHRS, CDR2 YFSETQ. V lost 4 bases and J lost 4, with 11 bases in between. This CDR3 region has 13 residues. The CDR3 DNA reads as TGCGCCAGCAGCGTACCCGGGAGCACTGAAGCTTTCTTT. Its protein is CASSVPGSTEAFF.

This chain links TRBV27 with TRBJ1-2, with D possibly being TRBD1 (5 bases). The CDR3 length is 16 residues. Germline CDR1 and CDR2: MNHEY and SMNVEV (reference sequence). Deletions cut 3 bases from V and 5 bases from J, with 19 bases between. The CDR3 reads CASSFLPPGNDYGYTF. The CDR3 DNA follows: TGTGCCAGCAGTTTTCTTCCCCCAGGGAATGATTATGGCTACACCTTC.

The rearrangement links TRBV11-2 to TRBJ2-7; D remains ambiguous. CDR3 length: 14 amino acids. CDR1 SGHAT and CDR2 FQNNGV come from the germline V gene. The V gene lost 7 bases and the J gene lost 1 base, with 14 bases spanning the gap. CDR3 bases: TGTGCCAGCACCGCTGCCGGGTTATCCTACGAGCAGTACTTC. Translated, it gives CASTAAGLSYEQYF.

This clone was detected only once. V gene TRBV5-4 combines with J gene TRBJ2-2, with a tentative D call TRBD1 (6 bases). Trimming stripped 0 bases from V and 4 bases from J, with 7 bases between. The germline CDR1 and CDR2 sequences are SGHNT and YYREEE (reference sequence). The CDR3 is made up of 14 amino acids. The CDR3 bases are TGTGCCAGCAGCTTGGACAGGGTCACCGGGGAGCTGTTTTTT. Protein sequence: CASSLDRVTGELFF.

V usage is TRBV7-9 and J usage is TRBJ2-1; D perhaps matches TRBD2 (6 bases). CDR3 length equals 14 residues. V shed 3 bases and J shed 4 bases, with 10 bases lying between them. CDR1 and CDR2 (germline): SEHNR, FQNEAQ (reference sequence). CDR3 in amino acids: CASSFLAGYNEQFF. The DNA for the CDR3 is TGTGCCAGCAGCTTTCTGGCGGGATACAATGAGCAGTTCTTC.

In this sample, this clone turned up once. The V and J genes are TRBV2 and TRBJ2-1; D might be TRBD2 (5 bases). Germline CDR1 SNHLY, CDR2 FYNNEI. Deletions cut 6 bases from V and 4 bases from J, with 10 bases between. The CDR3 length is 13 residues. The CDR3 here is CASRWTSYNEQFF. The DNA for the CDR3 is TGTGCCAGCAGATGGACTTCTTACAATGAGCAGTTCTTC.